These 14 T cell receptor beta chains originate from one sample sequenced in a study of blood T cell repertoires in COVID-19. Assay used: immunoSEQ multiplex PCR; TCRdb lists only in-frame clones, some missing. The profile shows about half a million clones, 89% of them singletons. Sequenced sample: peripheral blood. Every receptor here comes from a man aged 18 to 29 with COVID-19, enrolled during active disease.

The chain is built from TRBV5-4 and TRBJ1-4; 12 bases line up with TRBD1. CDR1 and CDR2 (germline): SGHNT, YYREEE (reference sequence). The J segment lost 2 bases and the V segment lost 3 bases, leaving 5 bases of the junction unmatched. The CDR3 runs to 17 residues. DNA of the CDR3: TGTGCCAGCAGCTCCGGGACAGGGGGCACGACTAATGAAAAACTGTTTTTT. This gives the protein CASSSGTGGTTNEKLFF.

V is TRBV10-3 and J is TRBJ2-1, with TRBD2 matching 13 bases. Germline V lookup: CDR1 ENHRY, CDR2 SYGVKD. V was clipped by 7 bases and J by 7 bases; unmatched bases: 7. CDR3 length equals 15 residues. The CDR3, as DNA: TGTGCCATCACTCCCACTAGCGGGGGGGCAAATGAGCAGTTCTTC. Amino acids: CAITPTSGGANEQFF.

J is TRBJ2-7 and V is TRBV2; TRBD2 is a possible D gene (6 bases). Germline V gives CDR1 SNHLY, CDR2 FYNNEI. V was cut by 3 bases and J by 1 base, with 16 bases left in between. The CDR3 extends over 16 amino acids. CDR3 region: CASSESWDWGSYEQYF. Written as DNA, the CDR3 is TGTGCCAGCAGTGAGAGTTGGGACTGGGGTTCCTACGAGCAGTACTTC.

The chain carries TRBV4-2 and TRBJ2-5; D perhaps matches TRBD1 (7 bases). The V gene's germline CDR1 is LGHNA and CDR2 YNFKEQ. This CDR3 region has 16 residues. Between the trimmed V and J ends, which lost 0 bases and 4 bases, there was a span of 15 bases. CDR3 DNA: TGTGCCAGCAGCCAAGACCCCCAGGGGGGCCTAGAGACCCAGTACTTC. The encoded protein is CASSQDPQGGLETQYF.

This clone showed up just once. The chain has TRBV29-1 and TRBJ1-1; unclear D gene. Looked up from germline, CDR1 is SQVTM and CDR2 is ANQGSEA. The ends were cut back, 5 bases at V and 0 bases at J, with 10 bases in the middle. The CDR3 is 13 residues long. CDR3 in DNA: TGCAGCGTTAGAGGACTGATGAACACTGAAGCTTTCTTT. Residues: CSVRGLMNTEAFF.

The chain recombines TRBV6-1 with TRBJ2-5; TRBD2 is a possible D gene (5 bases). The CDR3 covers 16 residues. CDR1 is MNHNS, CDR2 SASEGT, per germline. V was pared by 4 bases and J by 1 base, with 16 bases between. The CDR3 bases are TGTGCCAGCAGTGCAAATGGGCTAGCAGCCCAAGAGACCCAGTACTTC. It translates to CASSANGLAAQETQYF.

The chain employs TRBV7-6 and TRBJ2-1; D possibly corresponds to TRBD2 (5 bases). This CDR3 comprises 16 residues. V gave up 7 bases and J gave up 4 bases, with 20 bases separating them. From germline, CDR1 is SGHVS and CDR2 FNYEAQ. In DNA, the CDR3 is TGTGCCAGCATGACACTAGAGGCCGTCCGATACAATGAGCAGTTCTTC. Its translation is CASMTLEAVRYNEQFF.

The V gene is TRBV11-2, the J gene TRBJ2-7; D is unclear. CDR3 length equals 13 residues. Germline values: CDR1 SGHAT, CDR2 FQNNGV. Trimming took 5 bases from V and 4 from J, leaving 12 bases between them. The CDR3 loop is CASSNRRGYEQYF. The CDR3 DNA reads TGTGCCAGCAGCAACCGCCGAGGTTACGAGCAGTACTTC.

This rearrangement joins TRBV7-8 to TRBJ2-7, with a possible D match to TRBD1 (6 bases). V was clipped by 1 base and J by 0 bases, with 7 bases between them. Germline V CDR1 and CDR2: SGHVS, FQNEAQ. There are 14 residues in the CDR3. CDR3 residues: CASSLVDSSYEQYF. The CDR3 bases are TGTGCCAGCAGCTTAGTGGACAGCTCCTACGAGCAGTACTTC.

The gene calls are TRBV4-1 and TRBJ1-1; 11 bases map to TRBD1. CDR3 length: 14 residues. The V gene end was trimmed by 0 bases and the J gene end by 7 bases; junction bases not matched to a gene: 1. Germline V gives CDR1 MGHRA, CDR2 YSYEKL. In DNA, the CDR3 is TGCGCCAGCAGCCAAGATGGGACAGGGGGTGAAGCTTTCTTT. It encodes CASSQDGTGGEAFF.

In nucleotides, the CDR3 is TGTGCCAGCAGCTGGGGGGGAACTCTAGAGACCCAGTACTTC. Translated, it gives CASSWGGTLETQYF. V is TRBV5-5 and J is TRBJ2-5, with TRBD2 matching 7 bases. The CDR3 is 14 amino acids. Trimming cost V 3 bases and J 4 bases; bases outside gene matches: 6. Per the germline V gene, CDR1 is SGHKS and CDR2 is YYEKEE (reference sequence).

This chain uses TRBV12-3 or TRBV12-4 with TRBJ1-6, with unresolved D. The CDR3 is made up of 13 amino acids. V was cut by 9 bases and J by 8 bases, with 14 bases left in between. CDR3 loop: CASSRVQDSPLHF. The CDR3 DNA is TGTGCCAGTTCAAGAGTTCAAGATTCACCCCTCCACTTT.

The chain combines TRBV2 with TRBJ2-5; D remains ambiguous. Germline lookup yields CDR1 SNHLY and CDR2 FYNNEI. This CDR3 is 11 amino acids long. V was cut by 8 bases and J by 4 bases, with 8 bases left in between. Here the CDR3 DNA reads TGTGCCAGCGCGGCCGGAGAGACCCAGTACTTC. As protein: CASAAGETQYF. The full variable domain, its missing parts supplied by reference TRBV2 and TRBJ2-5, is EPEVTQTPSHQVTQMGQEVILRCVPISNHLYFYWYRQILGQKVEFLVSFYNNEISEKSEIFDDQFSVERPDGSNFTLKIRSTKLEDSAMYFCASAAGETQYFGPGTRLLVL.

This chain joins TRBV16 and TRBJ2-1; 9 nucleotides align to TRBD2. The length of the CDR3 is 16 residues. Germline-derived CDR1 and CDR2 are KGHSY and FQNENV. With V trimmed by 0 bases and J by 4 bases, 4 bases remained unmatched. The CDR3 DNA follows: TGTGCCAGCAGCCAATCGCCTAGCGGGATTTACAATGAGCAGTTCTTC. Translating gives CASSQSPSGIYNEQFF.